The 13 T cell receptor beta chains below were found in one sample sequenced in a study of cytomegalovirus exposure and HLA in healthy donors. PCR used 60 Vbeta primers and 13 Jbeta primers. Clones were read by immunoSEQ multiplex PCR, and TCRdb kept only the in-frame ones, dropping some. Of about 110,000 clones listed, more than 60% are singletons. The specimen was PBMCs. The receptors come from a female donor in good health and CMV-seropositive.

This chain links TRBV5-8 with TRBJ2-2; D possibly corresponds to TRBD1 (6 bases). V was cut by 6 bases and J by 4 bases, with 16 bases left in between. In germline, CDR1 is SGHTS, CDR2 YDEGEE. The length of the CDR3 is 15 residues. The CDR3 is CASTSTGRATGELFF. CDR3 coding DNA: TGTGCCAGCACCTCAACAGGGCGGGCCACCGGGGAGCTGTTTTTT.

J is TRBJ2-7 and V is TRBV7-9; D is unresolved. Germline V CDR1 and CDR2: SEHNR, FQNEAQ (reference sequence). The CDR3 is 12 residues long. The V and J ends lost 8 bases and 0 bases respectively, with 8 bases between them. CDR3 sequence: CASGEVSYEQYF. The CDR3 nucleotides read TGTGCCAGCGGAGAAGTCTCCTACGAGCAGTACTTC.

This clone has a handful of counts. The J gene is TRBJ1-2, the V gene TRBV6-6; no firm D call. CDR1 MNHNY and CDR2 SVGAGI come from the germline V gene (reference sequence). The ends were cut back, 0 bases at V and 7 bases at J, with 12 bases in the middle. The CDR3 is 14 residues long. The CDR3 sequence is CASSYSPGSGGYTF. As DNA, the CDR3 is TGTGCCAGCAGTTACTCGCCGGGGTCGGGTGGCTACACCTTC.

The rearrangement links TRBV4-1 to TRBJ1-2, with 11 nucleotides matching TRBD1. This CDR3 is 15 amino acids long. Germline V gene sequence: CDR1 MGHRA, CDR2 YSYEKL. Germline trimming cut 0 bases from V and 5 bases from J; bases unmatched to any gene: 2. CDR3 loop: CASSQDRDRGYGYTF. The CDR3 nucleotides read TGCGCCAGCAGCCAAGATCGGGACAGGGGGTATGGCTACACCTTC.

This chain links TRBV6-1 with TRBJ2-5; TRBD1 matches at 8 bases. J was trimmed by 5 bases and V by 6 bases; bases with no gene match: 5. The germline CDR1 and CDR2 sequences are MNHNS and SASEGT. This CDR3 is built from 13 residues. Here the CDR3 reads CASSWTGSETQYF. The CDR3, as DNA: TGTGCCAGCAGCTGGACAGGGTCCGAGACCCAGTACTTC.

J is TRBJ2-5 and V is TRBV6-1, with 7 bases lining up with TRBD1. The CDR3 loop spans 14 amino acids. Germline trimming cut 1 base from V and 2 bases from J; bases unmatched to any gene: 1. Germline CDR1 and CDR2: MNHNS and SASEGT. This CDR3 reads CASSEGQGQETQYF. CDR3 DNA: TGTGCCAGCAGTGAAGGACAGGGACAAGAGACCCAGTACTTC.

This chain joins TRBV11-2 and TRBJ1-3, with D possibly TRBD1 on 5 matching bases. V lost 3 bases and J lost 3, with 12 bases in between. Germline CDR1 and CDR2: SGHAT and FQNNGV. CDR3 size: 15 residues. The CDR3 nucleotides read TGTGCCAGCAGCTTGACTTCAGGGTTTGGAAACACCATATATTTT. Its translation: CASSLTSGFGNTIYF.

The chain joins TRBV25-1 to TRBJ1-1; 7 bases line up with TRBD1. The CDR3 sequence is 15 residues long. Germline CDR1 and CDR2: MGHDK and SYGVNS. The J segment lost 4 bases and the V segment lost 2 bases, leaving 7 bases of the junction unmatched. CDR3 in DNA: TGTGCCAGCAGTGAAGAAAGACAGGGCGGCACTGAAGCTTTCTTT. As protein: CASSEERQGGTEAFF.

The chain links TRBV5-4 to TRBJ2-1; 10 nucleotides line up with TRBD2. Trimming took 4 bases from V and 6 from J; bases not matched to a gene: 7. The CDR3 totals 15 residues. CDR1 is SGHNT, CDR2 YYREEE, per germline (reference sequence). The CDR3 DNA reads TGTGCCAGCAGCCCTGGGGGACTAGCGACCAATGAGCAGTTCTTC. Protein sequence: CASSPGGLATNEQFF.

The chain couples TRBV30 to TRBJ1-1; the D is unclear. The CDR3 contains 11 residues. Germline V CDR1 and CDR2: GTSNPN, SVGIG (reference sequence). V was clipped by 3 bases and J by 2 bases, with 4 bases between them. The chain's CDR3 is CAWSLNTEAFF. CDR3 DNA: TGTGCCTGGAGCTTAAACACTGAAGCTTTCTTT.

The CDR3 sequence: CASSTGRTGELFF. For the CDR3, the DNA is TGTGCCAGTAGTACGGGTCGGACCGGGGAGCTGTTTTTT. V gene TRBV19 combines with J gene TRBJ2-2; D remains ambiguous. V lost 4 bases, J lost 5 bases, and 8 bases lay in between. The CDR3 sequence is 13 residues long. Germline V CDR1 and CDR2: LNHDA, SQIVND (reference sequence).

The chain couples TRBV27 to TRBJ2-1; the match to TRBD2 covers 8 bases. The germline V gene has CDR1 MNHEY and CDR2 SMNVEV (reference sequence). The length of the CDR3 is 14 residues. V lost 8 bases, J lost 7 bases, and 10 bases stayed unmatched. The CDR3 nucleotides are TGTGCCAGCGGCCCAGTCAGCGGGAGAAATGAGCAGTTCTTC. Its translation is CASGPVSGRNEQFF.

The chain is built from TRBV5-1 and TRBJ2-1, with D unclear. The CDR3 spans 12 residues. V lost 1 base, J lost 7 bases, and 6 bases lay in between. The germline V gene encodes CDR1 SGHRS and CDR2 YFSETQ. The CDR3 loop is CASSLTTNEQFF. Here the CDR3 DNA reads TGCGCCAGCAGCTTGACAACGAATGAGCAGTTCTTC. Complete variable domain (other parts from reference TRBV5-1 and TRBJ2-1): KAGVTQTPRYLIKTRGQQVTLSCSPISGHRSVSWYQQTPGQGLQFLFEYFSETQRNKGNFPGRFSGRQFSNSRSEMNVSTLELGDSALYLCASSLTTNEQFFGPGTRLTVL.